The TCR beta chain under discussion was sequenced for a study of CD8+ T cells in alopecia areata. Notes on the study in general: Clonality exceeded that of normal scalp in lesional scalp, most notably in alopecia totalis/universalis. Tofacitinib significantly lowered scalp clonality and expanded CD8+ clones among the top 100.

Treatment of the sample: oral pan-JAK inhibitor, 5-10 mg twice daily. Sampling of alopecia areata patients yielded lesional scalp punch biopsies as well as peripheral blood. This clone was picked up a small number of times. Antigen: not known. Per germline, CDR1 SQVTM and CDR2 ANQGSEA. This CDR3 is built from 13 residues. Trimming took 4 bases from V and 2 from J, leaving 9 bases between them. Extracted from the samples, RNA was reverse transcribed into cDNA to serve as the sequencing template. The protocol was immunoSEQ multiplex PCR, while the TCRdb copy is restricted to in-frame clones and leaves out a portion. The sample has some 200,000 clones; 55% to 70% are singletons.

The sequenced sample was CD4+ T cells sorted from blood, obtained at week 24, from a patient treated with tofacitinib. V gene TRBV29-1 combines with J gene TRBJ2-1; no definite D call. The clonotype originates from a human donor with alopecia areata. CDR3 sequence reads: CSVVRITYNEQFF. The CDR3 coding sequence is TGCAGCGTTGTCAGGATTACCTACAATGAGCAGTTCTTC.